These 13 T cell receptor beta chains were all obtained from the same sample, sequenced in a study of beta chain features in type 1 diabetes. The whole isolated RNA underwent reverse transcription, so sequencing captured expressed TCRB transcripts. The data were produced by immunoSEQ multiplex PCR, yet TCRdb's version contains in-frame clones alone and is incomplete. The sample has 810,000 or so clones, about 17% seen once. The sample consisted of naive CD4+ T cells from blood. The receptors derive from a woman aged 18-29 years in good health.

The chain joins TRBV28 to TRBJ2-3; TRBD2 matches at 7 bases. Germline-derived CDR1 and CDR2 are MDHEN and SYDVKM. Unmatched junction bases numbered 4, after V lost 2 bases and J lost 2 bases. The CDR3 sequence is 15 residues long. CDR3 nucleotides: TGTGCCAGCAGTTTAATGGGAGGGCCCACAGATACGCAGTATTTT. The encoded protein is CASSLMGGPTDTQYF. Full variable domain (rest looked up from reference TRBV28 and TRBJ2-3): DVKVTQSSRYLVKRTGEKVFLECVQDMDHENMFWYRQDPGLGLRLIYFSYDVKMKEKGDIPEGYSVSREKKERFSLILESASTNQTSMYLCASSLMGGPTDTQYFGPGTRLTVL.

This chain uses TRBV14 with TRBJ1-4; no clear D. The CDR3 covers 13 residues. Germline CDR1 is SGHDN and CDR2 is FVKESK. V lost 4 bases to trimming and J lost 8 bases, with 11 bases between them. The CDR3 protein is CASSRDLGEKLFF. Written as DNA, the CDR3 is TGTGCCAGCAGCCGAGATTTGGGCGAAAAACTGTTTTTT.

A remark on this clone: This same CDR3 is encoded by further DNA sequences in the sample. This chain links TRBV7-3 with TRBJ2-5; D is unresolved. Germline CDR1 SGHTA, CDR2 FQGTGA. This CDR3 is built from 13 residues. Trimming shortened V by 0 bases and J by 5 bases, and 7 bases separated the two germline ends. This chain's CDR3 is CASSLTREETQYF. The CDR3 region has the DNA TGTGCCAGCAGCTTAACGCGCGAGGAGACCCAGTACTTC. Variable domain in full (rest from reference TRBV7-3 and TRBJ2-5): GAGVSQTPSNKVTEKGKYVELRCDPISGHTALYWYRQSLGQGPEFLIYFQGTGAADDSGLPNDRFFAVRPEGSVSTLKIQRTERGDSAVYLCASSLTREETQYFGPGTRLLVL.

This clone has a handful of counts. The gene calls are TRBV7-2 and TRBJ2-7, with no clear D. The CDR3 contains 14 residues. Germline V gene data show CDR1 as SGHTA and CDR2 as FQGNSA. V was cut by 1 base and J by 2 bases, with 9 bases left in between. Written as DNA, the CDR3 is TGTGCCAGCAGCTTAGGTTACCAAACCTACGAGCAGTACTTC. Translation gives CASSLGYQTYEQYF. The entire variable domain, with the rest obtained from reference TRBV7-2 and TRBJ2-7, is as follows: GAGVSQSPSNKVTEKGKDVELRCDPISGHTALYWYRQSLGQGLEFLIYFQGNSAPDKSGLPSDRFSAERTGGSVSTLTIQRTQQEDSAVYLCASSLGYQTYEQYFGPGTRLTVT.

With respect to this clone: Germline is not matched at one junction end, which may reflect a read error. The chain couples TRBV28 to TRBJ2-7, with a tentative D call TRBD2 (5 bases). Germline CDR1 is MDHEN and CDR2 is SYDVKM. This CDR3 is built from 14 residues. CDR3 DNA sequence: TGTGCCAGCCGTTTCTTGGCGGGCTTTTACGAGCAGTACTTC. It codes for CASRFLAGFYEQYF.

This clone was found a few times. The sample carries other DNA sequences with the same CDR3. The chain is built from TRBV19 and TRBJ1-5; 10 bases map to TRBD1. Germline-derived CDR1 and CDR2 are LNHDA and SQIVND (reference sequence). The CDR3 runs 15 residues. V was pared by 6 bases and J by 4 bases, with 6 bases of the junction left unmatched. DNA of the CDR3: TGTGCCAGTAGGACGGGACAGGGGAGAAATCAGCCCCAGCATTTT. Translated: CASRTGQGRNQPQHF.

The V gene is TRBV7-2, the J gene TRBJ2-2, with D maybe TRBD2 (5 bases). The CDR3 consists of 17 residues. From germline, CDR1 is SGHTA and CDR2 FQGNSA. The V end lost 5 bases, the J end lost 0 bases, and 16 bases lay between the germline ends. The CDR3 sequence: CASSAASSSANTGELFF. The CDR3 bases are TGTGCCAGCAGCGCCGCCTCTAGCAGCGCGAACACCGGGGAGCTGTTTTTT.

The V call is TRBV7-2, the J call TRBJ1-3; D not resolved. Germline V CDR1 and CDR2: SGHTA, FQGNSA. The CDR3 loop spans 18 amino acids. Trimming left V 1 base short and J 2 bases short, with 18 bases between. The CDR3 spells CASSLDRVHPLAGNTIYF. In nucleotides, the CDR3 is TGTGCCAGCAGCTTAGATAGGGTCCATCCGCTGGCTGGAAACACCATATATTTT.

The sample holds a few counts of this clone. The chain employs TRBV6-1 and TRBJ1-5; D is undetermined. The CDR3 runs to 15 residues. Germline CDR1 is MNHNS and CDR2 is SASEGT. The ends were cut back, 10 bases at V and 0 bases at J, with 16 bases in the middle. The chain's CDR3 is CATKARWGSNQPQHF. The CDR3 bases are TGTGCCACCAAAGCCAGGTGGGGTAGCAATCAGCCCCAGCATTTT.

The DNA for the CDR3 is TGTGCCAGCAGCTTAGCGCTGTTTAACGAAGCTTTCTTT. It translates to CASSLALFNEAFF. The V gene is TRBV7-3, the J gene TRBJ1-1; D unresolved. The germline V gene encodes CDR1 SGHTA and CDR2 FQGTGA. V lost 2 bases, J lost 8 bases, and 12 bases lay in between. This CDR3 is built from 13 residues.

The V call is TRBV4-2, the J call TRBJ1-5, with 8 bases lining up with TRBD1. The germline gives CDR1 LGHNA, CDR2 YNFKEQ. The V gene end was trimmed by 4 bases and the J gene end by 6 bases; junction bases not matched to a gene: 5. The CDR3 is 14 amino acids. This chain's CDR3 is CASSPRTGRQPQHF. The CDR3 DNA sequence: TGTGCCAGCAGCCCCCGGACAGGGCGTCAGCCCCAGCATTTT.

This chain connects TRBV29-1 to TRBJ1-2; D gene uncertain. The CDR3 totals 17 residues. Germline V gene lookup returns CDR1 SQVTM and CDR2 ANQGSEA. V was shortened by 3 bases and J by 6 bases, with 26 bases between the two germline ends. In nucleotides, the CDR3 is TGCAGCGTTGATAATTTAGAGGGAGGGCCAGGCCTTAATGGCTACACCTTC. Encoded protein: CSVDNLEGGPGLNGYTF.

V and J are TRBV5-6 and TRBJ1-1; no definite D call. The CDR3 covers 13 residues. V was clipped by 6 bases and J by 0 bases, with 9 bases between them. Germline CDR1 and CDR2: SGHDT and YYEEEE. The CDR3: CASINKMNTEAFF. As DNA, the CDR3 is TGTGCCAGCATCAATAAGATGAACACTGAAGCTTTCTTT.